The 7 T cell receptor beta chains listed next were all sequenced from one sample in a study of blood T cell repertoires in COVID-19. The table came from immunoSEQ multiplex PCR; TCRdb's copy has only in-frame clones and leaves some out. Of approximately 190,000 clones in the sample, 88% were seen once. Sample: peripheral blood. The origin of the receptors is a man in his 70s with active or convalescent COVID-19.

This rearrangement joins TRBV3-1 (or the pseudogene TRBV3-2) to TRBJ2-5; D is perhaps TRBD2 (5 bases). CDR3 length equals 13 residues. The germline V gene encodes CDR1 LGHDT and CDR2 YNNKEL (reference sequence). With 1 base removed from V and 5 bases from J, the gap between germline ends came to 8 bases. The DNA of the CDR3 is TGTGCCAGCAGCCAAGTGCCGGGGGAGACCCAGTACTTC. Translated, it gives CASSQVPGETQYF.

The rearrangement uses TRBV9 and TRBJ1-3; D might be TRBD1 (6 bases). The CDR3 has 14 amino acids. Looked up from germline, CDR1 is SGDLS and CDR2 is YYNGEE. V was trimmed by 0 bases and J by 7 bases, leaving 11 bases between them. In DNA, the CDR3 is TGTGCCAGCAGCGTAGACCCAGGGGCCAACACCATATATTTT. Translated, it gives CASSVDPGANTIYF.

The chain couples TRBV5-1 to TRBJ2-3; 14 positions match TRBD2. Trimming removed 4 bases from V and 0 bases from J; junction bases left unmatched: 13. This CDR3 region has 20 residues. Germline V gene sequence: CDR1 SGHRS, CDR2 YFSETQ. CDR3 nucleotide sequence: TGCGCCAGCAGCCGAACCGGGACTAGCGGGGGCCGGACTAGCACAGATACGCAGTATTTT. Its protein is CASSRTGTSGGRTSTDTQYF.

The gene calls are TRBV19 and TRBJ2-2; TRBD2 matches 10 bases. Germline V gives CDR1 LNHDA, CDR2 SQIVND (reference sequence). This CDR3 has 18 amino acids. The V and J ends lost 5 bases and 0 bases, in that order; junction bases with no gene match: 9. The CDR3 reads CASSAVRLAGANTGELFF. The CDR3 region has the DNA TGTGCCAGTAGTGCCGTCCGACTAGCGGGTGCGAACACCGGGGAGCTGTTTTTT.

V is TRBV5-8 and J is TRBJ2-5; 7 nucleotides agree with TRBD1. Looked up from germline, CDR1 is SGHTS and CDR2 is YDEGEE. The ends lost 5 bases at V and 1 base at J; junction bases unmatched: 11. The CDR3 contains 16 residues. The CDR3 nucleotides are TGTGCCAGCAGATTTGGGACAGCGGCCCTCCAAGAGACCCAGTACTTC. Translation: CASRFGTAALQETQYF.

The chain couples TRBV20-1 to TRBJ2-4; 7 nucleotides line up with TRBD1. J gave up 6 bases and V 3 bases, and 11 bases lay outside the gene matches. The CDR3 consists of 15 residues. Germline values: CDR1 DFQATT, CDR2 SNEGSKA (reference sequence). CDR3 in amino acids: CSASGAVGTVNIQYF. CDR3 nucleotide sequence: TGCAGTGCTAGTGGCGCCGTGGGGACAGTAAACATTCAGTACTTC.

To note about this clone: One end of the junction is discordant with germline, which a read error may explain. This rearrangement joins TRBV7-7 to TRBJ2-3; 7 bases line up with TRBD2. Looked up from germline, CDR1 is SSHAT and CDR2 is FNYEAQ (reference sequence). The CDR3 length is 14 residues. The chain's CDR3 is CASSRSGVADTQYF. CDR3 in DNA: TGTGCTAGCAGCCGCAGCGGGGTGGCAGATACGCAGTATTTT. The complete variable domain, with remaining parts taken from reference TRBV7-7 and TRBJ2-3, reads GAGVSQSPRYKVTKRGQDVTLRCDPISSHATLYWYQQALGQGPEFLTYFNYEAQPDKSGLPSDRFSAERPEGSISTLTIQRTEQRDSAMYRCASSRSGVADTQYFGPGTRLTVL.